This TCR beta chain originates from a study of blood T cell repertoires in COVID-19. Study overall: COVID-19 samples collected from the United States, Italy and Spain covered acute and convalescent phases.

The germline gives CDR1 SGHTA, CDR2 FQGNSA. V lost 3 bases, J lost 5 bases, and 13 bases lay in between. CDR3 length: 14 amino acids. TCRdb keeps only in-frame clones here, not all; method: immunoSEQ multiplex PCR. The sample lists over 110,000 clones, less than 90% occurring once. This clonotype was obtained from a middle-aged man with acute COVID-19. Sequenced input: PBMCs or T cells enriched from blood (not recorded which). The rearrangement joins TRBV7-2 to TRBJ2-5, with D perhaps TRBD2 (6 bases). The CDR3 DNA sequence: TGTGCCAGCAGCTTGGGGACTCTGGGGGAGACCCAGTACTTC. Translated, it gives CASSLGTLGETQYF. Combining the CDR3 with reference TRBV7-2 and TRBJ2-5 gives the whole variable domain GAGVSQSPSNKVTEKGKDVELRCDPISGHTALYWYRQSLGQGLEFLIYFQGNSAPDKSGLPSDRFSAERTGGSVSTLTIQRTQQEDSAVYLCASSLGTLGETQYFGPGTRLLVL.